What follows is one T cell receptor (beta chain) and its context. The sample is drawn from a study of blood T cell repertoires in COVID-19. Study context: The cDNA or gDNA used as material had been derived from T cells, B-cell-depleted T cells, or PBMCs.

The germline gives CDR1 LGHNT, CDR2 FRNRAP. Trimming at V came to 3 bases and at J to 0 bases, leaving 9 bases not matched to a gene. CDR3 length: 17 amino acids. The table came from immunoSEQ multiplex PCR; TCRdb's copy has only in-frame clones and leaves some out. Among 60,000 or so clones listed, less than 90% were seen once. The genes are TRBV12-5 and TRBJ2-5, with 8 nucleotides matching TRBD1. The origin of this receptor is an elderly woman with acute or convalescent COVID-19. The sample consisted of peripheral blood. The DNA for the CDR3 is TGTGCTAGTGGTTTATACTTTGGGACAGGCAACCAAGAGACCCAGTACTTC. This sequence encodes CASGLYFGTGNQETQYF.